This T cell receptor beta chain was captured by sequencing in a study of glioma-infiltrating T cells. Study context: WHO grade II oligodendrogliomas or astrocytomas, plus non-recurrent WHO grade IV glioblastomas, were sampled. Study results and caveats: Non-neoplastic patients had below-expected tissue-blood divergence, while all gliomas exceeded expectation.

Using RNA template, CDR3s of TCR alpha and beta were amplified with iRepertoire arm-PCR. One-step reverse transcription and amplification started from around 100-400 ng of tissue mRNA or PBMC total RNA. TCRdb passed the multiplex PCR reads through MiXCR, listing each CDR3 protein once. The data contain more than 300,000 distinct CDR3 sequences, 41% of them seen just once; the ten biggest clones take up around 12%. The germline CDR1 and CDR2 sequences are KGHSH and LQKENI. With 10 bases removed from V and 4 bases from J, the gap between germline ends came to 19 bases. The CDR3 totals 14 residues. About this clonotype itself: Its antigen is undetermined.

The receptor comes from a human donor with low-grade glioma or glioblastoma, undergoing nonglioma brain surgery, or in good health (not recorded which). This chain joins TRBV18 and TRBJ1-1, with D unresolved. Sequencing used glioma tissue, nonneoplastic brain tissue, or PBMCs (not recorded which). The CDR3 nucleotides read TGTGCCACCAAAACGCGGCGGGAGGCCACTGAAGCTTTCTTT. This encodes CATKTRREATEAFF. Full variable domain (missing parts from reference TRBV18 and TRBJ1-1): NAGVMQNPRHLVRRRGQEARLRCSPMKGHSHVYWYRQLPEEGLKFMVYLQKENIIDESGMPKERFSAEFPKEGPSILRIQQVVRGDSAAYFCATKTRREATEAFFGQGTRLTVV.